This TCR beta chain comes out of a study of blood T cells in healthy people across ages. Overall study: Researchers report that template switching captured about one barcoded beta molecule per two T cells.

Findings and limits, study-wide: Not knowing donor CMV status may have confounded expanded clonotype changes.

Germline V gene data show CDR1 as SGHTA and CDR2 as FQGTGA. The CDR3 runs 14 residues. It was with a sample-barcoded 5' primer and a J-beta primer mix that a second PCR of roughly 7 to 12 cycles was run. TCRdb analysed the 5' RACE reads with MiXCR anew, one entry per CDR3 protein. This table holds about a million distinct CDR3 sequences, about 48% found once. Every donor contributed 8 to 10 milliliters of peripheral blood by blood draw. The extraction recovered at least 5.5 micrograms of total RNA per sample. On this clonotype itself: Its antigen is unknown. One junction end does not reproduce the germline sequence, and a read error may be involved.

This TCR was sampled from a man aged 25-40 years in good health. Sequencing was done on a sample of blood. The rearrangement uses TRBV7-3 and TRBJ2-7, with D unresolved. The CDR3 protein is CASSHRRVTSEQNF. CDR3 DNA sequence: TGTGCCAGCAGCCATCGACGTGTGACGTCCGAGCAGAACTTC.